This passage covers 16 T cell receptor beta chains from one sample sequenced in a study of OX40 agonist ivuxolimab in advanced cancers. Clones were sequenced by immunoSEQ multiplex PCR, and TCRdb holds only the in-frame ones, with some missing. The sample records 69,000 or so clones, 75% to 90% being singletons. The source material was CD4+ or CD8+ T cells sorted from blood, sampled in a trial of the OX40 agonist ivuxolimab. The receptors here all came from an adult with an advanced solid tumor such as melanoma, head and neck, liver or kidney cancer.

This chain connects TRBV19 to TRBJ2-1, with D possibly TRBD2 on 5 matching bases. The CDR3 runs to 13 residues. The V gene lost 6 bases and the J gene lost 4 bases, with 10 bases spanning the gap. The germline gives CDR1 LNHDA, CDR2 SQIVND (reference sequence). The CDR3 DNA follows: TGTGCCAGTAGCCCTACTAGTTACAATGAGCAGTTCTTC. This translates into CASSPTSYNEQFF.

The V call is TRBV7-9, the J call TRBJ2-6; 7 bases line up with TRBD1. Germline CDR1 SEHNR, CDR2 FQNEAQ (reference sequence). The CDR3 contains 16 residues. Trimming removed 5 bases from V and 0 bases from J; junction bases left unmatched: 4. This CDR3 is CASSRTGLSGANVLTF. Here the CDR3 DNA reads TGTGCCAGCAGCCGGACAGGACTCTCTGGGGCCAACGTCCTGACTTTC.

The chain is built from TRBV6-5 and TRBJ1-2; no clear D. Trimming left V 5 bases short and J 3 bases short, with 13 bases between. Germline values: CDR1 MNHEY, CDR2 SVGAGI. CDR3 size: 14 residues. CDR3 coding DNA: TGTGCCAGCAGTCACGAAGGAGGACACTATGGCTACACCTTC. Amino acids: CASSHEGGHYGYTF.

This clone was counted only a few times. The gene calls are TRBV5-8 and TRBJ1-1; D gene ambiguous. CDR1 SGHTS and CDR2 YDEGEE come from the germline V gene. CDR3 length equals 13 residues. Trimming shortened V by 7 bases and J by 4 bases, and 14 bases separated the two germline ends. CDR3 region: CASRQVPGTEAFF. In DNA, the CDR3 is TGTGCCAGCCGACAAGTCCCAGGCACTGAAGCTTTCTTT.

The chain has TRBV19 and TRBJ1-1; TRBD1 matches 10 bases. Germline assignment: CDR1 LNHDA and CDR2 SQIVND (reference sequence). This CDR3 spans 15 amino acids. V lost 3 bases and J lost 1; bases outside the gene matches: 2. The CDR3 DNA reads as TGTGCCAGTAGTATCGGGGACAGGGGGAACACTGAAGCTTTCTTT. Protein: CASSIGDRGNTEAFF. Full variable domain (missing parts from reference TRBV19 and TRBJ1-1): DGGITQSPKYLFRKEGQNVTLSCEQNLNHDAMYWYRQDPGQGLRLIYYSQIVNDFQKGDIAEGYSVSREKKESFPLTVTSAQKNPTAFYLCASSIGDRGNTEAFFGQGTRLTVV.

This clone appeared once. The CDR3 DNA sequence: TGTGCCAGCAGCTCCCGGGCGGGATCCTACGAGCAGTACTTC. Its translation: CASSSRAGSYEQYF. The chain couples TRBV7-6 to TRBJ2-7; the D gene is possibly TRBD2 (6 bases). Germline CDR1 and CDR2: SGHVS and FNYEAQ. The ends were cut back, 4 bases at V and 1 base at J, with 11 bases in the middle. The CDR3 sequence is 14 residues long. Looking up the rest from reference TRBV7-6 and TRBJ2-7 gives the full variable domain: GAGVSQSPRYKVTKRGQDVALRCDPISGHVSLYWYRQALGQGPEFLTYFNYEAQQDKSGLPNDRFSAERPEGSISTLTIQRTEQRDSAMYRCASSSRAGSYEQYFGPGTRLTVT.

The CDR3 DNA is TGTGCCACCAGCAGAGATTTTGGCAGTTACGAGCAGTACTTC. It is translated as CATSRDFGSYEQYF. V is TRBV15 and J is TRBJ2-5; D is uncertain. The J call may be in error: the DNA end matches TRBJ2-7 better. Germline V lookup: CDR1 LNHNV, CDR2 YYDKDF (reference sequence). The CDR3 consists of 14 residues.

This clone was counted a few times. The sample has other DNA sequences that encode this CDR3 too. DNA of the CDR3: TGTGCCAGTAGTATTTCAGTCTCTGGAAACACCATATATTTT. Translation: CASSISVSGNTIYF. V usage is TRBV19 and J usage is TRBJ1-3; D is uncertain. V was trimmed by 3 bases and J by 0 bases, leaving 6 bases between them. CDR1 and CDR2 from the germline V gene are LNHDA and SQIVND (reference sequence). The CDR3 extends over 14 amino acids.

The chain couples TRBV6-5 to TRBJ2-5; D remains ambiguous. Trimming removed 5 bases at V and 5 bases at J, with 18 bases between. The germline V gene encodes CDR1 MNHEY and CDR2 SVGAGI. The CDR3 spans 15 residues. The CDR3 DNA sequence: TGTGCCAGCAGTCCTCGTTGGGCCAGTGGCGAGACCCAGTACTTC. Its protein product is CASSPRWASGETQYF.

The chain employs TRBV27 and TRBJ1-2; 8 nucleotides match TRBD1. Germline loops: CDR1 MNHEY, CDR2 SMNVEV (reference sequence). CDR3 length: 15 residues. V dropped 2 bases and J dropped 6; count of bases not matched to a gene: 8. CDR3 in amino acids: CASSLLPQGADGYTF. As DNA, the CDR3 is TGTGCCAGCAGTTTACTTCCCCAGGGGGCGGATGGCTACACCTTC.

This sequence joins TRBV21-1 and TRBJ1-5; the table names TRBD1, a call not compared with the DNA. TRBV21-1 is recorded as a pseudogene. The CDR3 extends over 14 amino acids. The CDR3 bases are TGTGCCACCAATTCGGACAGGGTCAATCAGCCCCAGCATTTT. Its translation: CATNSDRVNQPQHF.

This rearrangement joins TRBV7-8 to TRBJ1-1; D is possibly TRBD1 (5 bases). Trimming removed 4 bases at V and 0 bases at J, with 15 bases between. CDR1 and CDR2 from the germline V gene are SGHVS and FQNEAQ. The CDR3 spans 16 residues. This chain's CDR3 is CASSSSGVRMNTEAFF. The CDR3 DNA sequence: TGTGCCAGCAGCTCCTCGGGGGTGCGCATGAACACTGAAGCTTTCTTT.

V usage is TRBV5-4 and J usage is TRBJ2-7; D is uncertain. Germline assignment: CDR1 SGHNT and CDR2 YYREEE (reference sequence). The V end was cut by 1 base, the J end by 7 bases, with 9 bases between. This CDR3 is 12 amino acids long. The CDR3 coding sequence is TGTGCCAGCAGCTTGTTACCACAGGAGCAGTACTTC. As protein: CASSLLPQEQYF.

The chain joins TRBV7-3 to TRBJ2-3; 7 bases agree with TRBD2. V was clipped by 0 bases and J by 3 bases; unmatched bases: 3. Germline V gives CDR1 SGHTA, CDR2 FQGTGA. The CDR3 loop spans 15 amino acids. The CDR3 region has the DNA TGTGCCAGCAGCTTAACGTGGGGAGGGACAGATACGCAGTATTTT. Translation: CASSLTWGGTDTQYF.

V gene TRBV5-8 combines with J gene TRBJ2-7; 10 nucleotides line up with TRBD1. Germline assignment: CDR1 SGHTS and CDR2 YDEGEE. The CDR3 spans 17 residues. V was clipped by 2 bases and J by 2 bases; unmatched bases: 10. CDR3 nucleotides: TGTGCCAGCAGCTTCCGACAGGGGGCCGTTGGAACCTACGAGCAGTACTTC. It codes for CASSFRQGAVGTYEQYF.

The J gene is TRBJ1-2, the V gene TRBV11-2; weak D call: TRBD1 (5 bases). The CDR3 has 15 amino acids. From germline, CDR1 is SGHAT and CDR2 FQNNGV. Trimming pared 1 base from V and 6 bases from J, leaving 15 bases between. CDR3: CASSLGTGVEDGYTF. DNA for the CDR3: TGTGCCAGCAGCTTAGGGACGGGGGTAGAGGATGGCTACACCTTC.